This entry lists 3 T cell receptor beta chains sequenced from one sample in a study of blood T cells in healthy people across ages. Sample-barcoded 5' priming and a J-beta primer mix drove a second PCR of roughly 7 to 11 cycles. MiXCR, applied by TCRdb to the 5' RACE reads, yields one record per CDR3 protein. The sample holds under 2,000,000 distinct CDR3 sequences, roughly 52% seen once. Material for sequencing was blood. Receptors were obtained from a woman between 35 and 50 years old in good health.

The table lists this clonotype with a few counts. This chain links TRBV27 with TRBJ2-1; no clear D. CDR1 and CDR2 (germline): MNHEY, SMNVEV (reference sequence). Trimming took off 6 bases at V and 0 bases at J, with 18 bases between the two ends. The CDR3 runs 17 residues. This CDR3 reads CASSSPPWGSSYNEQFF. The CDR3 DNA reads TGTGCCAGCAGCTCCCCCCCGTGGGGTAGCTCCTACAATGAGCAGTTCTTC.

This clonotype was seen only a few times. V usage is TRBV15 and J usage is TRBJ2-1; the D gene could be TRBD1 or TRBD2 (6 bases each). This CDR3 contains 16 residues. The V and J ends lost 0 bases and 8 bases respectively, with 17 bases between them. Germline values: CDR1 LNHNV, CDR2 YYDKDF (reference sequence). The CDR3 DNA reads as TGTGCCACCAGCAGAGAAGGGGGAGGTTTTGGCGATGAGCAGTTCTTC. Translation gives CATSREGGGFGDEQFF.

The chain links TRBV6-6 to TRBJ2-4, with D uncertain. This CDR3 contains 13 residues. V lost 0 bases to trimming and J lost 7 bases, with 7 bases between them. Germline CDR1 reads MNHNY; CDR2 reads SVGAGI (reference sequence). CDR3 loop: CASSYSLANIQYF. The CDR3, as DNA: TGTGCCAGCAGTTACTCCCTGGCGAACATTCAGTACTTC.